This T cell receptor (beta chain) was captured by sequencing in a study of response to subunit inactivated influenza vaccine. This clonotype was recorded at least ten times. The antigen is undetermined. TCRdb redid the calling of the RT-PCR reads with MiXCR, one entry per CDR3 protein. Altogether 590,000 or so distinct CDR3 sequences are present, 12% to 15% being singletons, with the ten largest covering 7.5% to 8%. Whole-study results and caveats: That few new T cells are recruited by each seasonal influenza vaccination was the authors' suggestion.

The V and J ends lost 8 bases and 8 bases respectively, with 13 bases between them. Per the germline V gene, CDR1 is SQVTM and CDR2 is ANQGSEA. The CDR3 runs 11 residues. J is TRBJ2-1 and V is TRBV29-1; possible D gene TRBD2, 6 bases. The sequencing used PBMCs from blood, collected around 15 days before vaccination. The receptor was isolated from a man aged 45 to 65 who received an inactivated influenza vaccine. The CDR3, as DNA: TGCAGCAGCCGGGACTTCTATGAGCAGTTCTTC. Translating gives CSSRDFYEQFF.